This T cell receptor (beta chain) was recorded in a study of shared clonotypes between healthy human individuals. TCRdb's copy holds only in-frame clones and misses some; the assay was immunoSEQ multiplex PCR. The sample includes about 1.1 million clones, approximately 77% of them seen just once. The CDR3 spans 17 residues. CDR1 and CDR2 (germline): LNHDA, SQIVND (reference sequence). The V end lost 4 bases, the J end lost 2 bases, and 18 bases lay between the germline ends. The chain employs TRBV19 and TRBJ1-5; D might be TRBD1 (6 bases). The source of this sequence is a man aged 18 to 30 in good health. Some clones in this sample may be carry-over from other donors' samples. Sequenced sample: memory CD4+ T cells from PBMCs. The sample's subset: CD45RA-negative fraction. CDR3 residues: CASSTAAGVVRNQPQHF. CDR3 DNA: TGTGCCAGTAGTACAGCAGCAGGGGTGGTGCGCAATCAGCCCCAGCATTTT.